These 16 T cell receptor beta chains came from one sample sequenced in a study of lymphopenia after photon versus proton radiotherapy. Assay: immunoSEQ multiplex PCR; the TCRdb copy retains only in-frame clones and omits some. The table records under 30,000 clones, approximately 88% of them present only once. The sample consisted of peripheral blood, taken from a patient treated with proton-based radiotherapy. These receptors were collected from a woman aged 55 to 70 with cholangiocarcinoma. Some clones in this sample may be carry-over from other donors' samples.

The CDR3 sequence: CASSVDRGRGNEQYF. CDR3 sequence (DNA): TGTGCCAGTAGTGTTGACAGGGGGCGGGGGAACGAGCAGTACTTC. V gene TRBV19 combines with J gene TRBJ2-7; 10 bases match TRBD1. This CDR3 has 15 amino acids. V gave up 5 bases and J gave up 5 bases; unmatched junction bases: 9. Germline V gives CDR1 LNHDA, CDR2 SQIVND (reference sequence). The full variable domain, with the rest looked up from reference TRBV19 and TRBJ2-7, is DGGITQSPKYLFRKEGQNVTLSCEQNLNHDAMYWYRQDPGQGLRLIYYSQIVNDFQKGDIAEGYSVSREKKESFPLTVTSAQKNPTAFYLCASSVDRGRGNEQYFGPGTRLTVT.

The chain employs TRBV11-2 and TRBJ1-1; D is unresolved. In germline, CDR1 is SGHAT, CDR2 FQNNGV. V was pared by 1 base and J by 8 bases, with 5 bases between. This CDR3 is 11 amino acids long. The CDR3, as DNA: TGTGCCAGCAGCTTAGGGGCCGAAGCTTTCTTT. It is translated as CASSLGAEAFF.

The chain joins TRBV5-6 to TRBJ1-4, with TRBD1 matching over 7 bases. The ends lost 1 base at V and 7 bases at J; junction bases unmatched: 7. Germline V gene lookup returns CDR1 SGHDT and CDR2 YYEEEE. The CDR3 runs to 15 residues. CDR3 amino acids: CASSLIAAGGEKLFF. The CDR3 DNA reads TGTGCCAGCAGCTTGATCGCGGCAGGGGGTGAAAAACTGTTTTTT.

V and J are TRBV29-1 and TRBJ2-1, with 9 bases lining up with TRBD1. Looked up from germline, CDR1 is SQVTM and CDR2 is ANQGSEA. The CDR3 runs 13 residues. With 5 bases clipped from V and 7 bases from J, the junction kept 6 bases outside the gene matches. The DNA of the CDR3 is TGCAGCGTTAGGTGGGACAGGGCAAATGAGCAGTTCTTC. Residues: CSVRWDRANEQFF.

The chain joins TRBV6-5 to TRBJ1-2; 9 bases are a match to TRBD1. The CDR3 length is 14 residues. Germline V gene sequence: CDR1 MNHEY, CDR2 SVGAGI. V shed 4 bases and J 4 bases; nucleotides not matched to a gene: 4. CDR3 sequence (DNA): TGTGCCAGCAGTTTCGGACAGGGGACCTATGGCTACACCTTC. Amino acid sequence: CASSFGQGTYGYTF.

The chain uses TRBV11-2 and TRBJ1-4, with no clear D. The CDR3 contains 13 residues. Per the germline V gene, CDR1 is SGHAT and CDR2 is FQNNGV. V was clipped by 3 bases and J by 4 bases, with 6 bases between them. The CDR3, as DNA: TGTGCCAGCAGCTTGCCGGGTAATGAAAAACTGTTTTTT. It encodes CASSLPGNEKLFF.

The CDR3 nucleotides are TGTGCCAGTAGTATTGCGCCACGACCGCACCCTAACTATGGCTACACCTTC. It translates to CASSIAPRPHPNYGYTF. V and J are TRBV19 and TRBJ1-2; D is unclear. CDR3 length equals 17 residues. Per germline, CDR1 LNHDA and CDR2 SQIVND (reference sequence). V was trimmed by 3 bases and J by 0 bases, leaving 17 bases between them.

The rearrangement uses TRBV5-4 and TRBJ2-5; D not certain. The CDR3 has 14 residues. Deletions cut 4 bases from V and 6 bases from J, with 16 bases between. Germline V lookup: CDR1 SGHNT, CDR2 YYREEE (reference sequence). The CDR3 DNA reads as TGTGCCAGCAGCCCCGACAATAGGATGAAGACCCAGTACTTC. Translated, it gives CASSPDNRMKTQYF.

V is TRBV5-4 and J is TRBJ2-5; TRBD2 matches 7 bases. This CDR3 contains 13 residues. The junction had 0 bases not matched to a gene; V was cut back by 2 bases and J by 2 bases. Germline values: CDR1 SGHNT, CDR2 YYREEE (reference sequence). In nucleotides, the CDR3 is TGTGCCAGCAGCTTCGGGGGGCAAGAGACCCAGTACTTC. Translation gives CASSFGGQETQYF.

The V call is TRBV27, the J call TRBJ1-5; a weak D match, TRBD1 (5 bases). Germline assignment: CDR1 MNHEY and CDR2 SMNVEV (reference sequence). The CDR3 length is 15 residues. Trimming pared 2 bases from V and 0 bases from J, leaving 8 bases between. The CDR3 region has the DNA TGTGCCAGCAGTTTACAGGGTGGTAGCAATCAGCCCCAGCATTTT. Its protein is CASSLQGGSNQPQHF.

The chain recombines TRBV7-8 with TRBJ2-7, with a tentative D call TRBD2 (5 bases). Germline V gives CDR1 SGHVS, CDR2 FQNEAQ. Trimming pared 3 bases from V and 2 bases from J, leaving 23 bases between. CDR3 length: 18 amino acids. CDR3 bases: TGTGCCAGCAGCTTGGCGCAATCCCAGGCTGGAGGTCCCTACGAGCAGTACTTC. It encodes CASSLAQSQAGGPYEQYF.

V is TRBV9 and J is TRBJ2-3; 8 bases match TRBD2. CDR3 length equals 15 residues. Germline V lookup: CDR1 SGDLS, CDR2 YYNGEE. After removal of 0 bases from V and 4 bases from J, the junction contained 4 bases not matched to a gene. The CDR3 bases are TGTGCCAGCAGCGTAGGCGCCGGGAGGGCAGATACGCAGTATTTT. Protein: CASSVGAGRADTQYF.

Written as DNA, the CDR3 is TGCGCCAGCAGCCAAGAAACTACCCTCGGGGCTTTCTTT. The encoded protein is CASSQETTLGAFF. This chain links TRBV4-1 with TRBJ1-1; D not certain. The germline gives CDR1 MGHRA, CDR2 YSYEKL. CDR3 length: 13 residues. Trimming removed 0 bases at V and 11 bases at J, with 13 bases between.

The chain employs TRBV7-2 and TRBJ1-2, with D uncertain. The V end was cut by 5 bases, the J end by 4 bases, with 14 bases between. CDR1 SGHTA and CDR2 FQGNSA come from the germline V gene. There are 14 residues in the CDR3. In DNA, the CDR3 is TGTGCCAGCAGCCAAGGGCAGAGCCTCTATGGCTACACCTTC. Protein sequence: CASSQGQSLYGYTF.

The gene calls are TRBV11-2 and TRBJ1-1; 9 bases fit TRBD1. In germline, CDR1 is SGHAT, CDR2 FQNNGV. The trim removed 5 bases at V and 6 bases at J, leaving 7 bases unmatched. The CDR3 spans 14 residues. The CDR3 nucleotides read TGTGCCAGCAGCCCTGGACAGGGGAAGCCTGAAGCTTTCTTT. Amino acids: CASSPGQGKPEAFF. The complete variable domain, with remaining parts taken from reference TRBV11-2 and TRBJ1-1, reads EAGVAQSPRYKIIEKRQSVAFWCNPISGHATLYWYQQILGQGPKLLIQFQNNGVVDDSQLPKDRFSAERLKGVDSTLKIQPAKLEDSAVYLCASSPGQGKPEAFFGQGTRLTVV.

This chain links TRBV5-4 with TRBJ2-7, with 12 positions matching TRBD2. V was pared by 3 bases and J by 12 bases, with 10 bases of the junction left unmatched. The CDR3 length is 14 residues. CDR1 is SGHNT and CDR2 is YYREEE in the germline V gene (reference sequence). The CDR3 sequence is CASSSKSSGRAAYF. The CDR3 nucleotides read TGTGCCAGCAGCTCAAAGTCTAGCGGGAGGGCCGCGTACTTC.